The 8 T cell receptor beta chains reported below all come from one sample, sequenced in a study of T cells in Graves' hyperthyroidism and ophthalmopathy. Amplification of TCR beta CDR3 regions used RNA as the template. The HTBI set primed first-round TCR CDR3 RT-PCR. TCRdb passed the multiplex PCR reads through MiXCR, listing each CDR3 protein once. The table records 480,000 or so distinct CDR3 sequences, about 45% of them present only once. The sample comprised peripheral blood or thyroid tissue (not recorded which). Receptor source: an adult woman with Graves' disease, either hyperthyroidism or ophthalmopathy (not recorded which).

V gene TRBV7-8 combines with J gene TRBJ2-3; no definite D call. Germline CDR1 and CDR2: SGHVS and FQNEAQ. V shed 1 base and J shed 0 bases, with 5 bases lying between them. The CDR3 contains 14 residues. This CDR3 is CASSLDSSTDTQYF. The CDR3 DNA sequence: TGTGCCAGCAGCTTAGACTCTAGCACAGATACGCAGTATTTT.

V usage is TRBV19 and J usage is TRBJ1-1, with D perhaps TRBD1 (5 bases). Trimming removed 6 bases from V and 4 bases from J, with 12 bases in between. Germline-derived CDR1 and CDR2 are LNHDA and SQIVND (reference sequence). This CDR3 is built from 13 residues. The CDR3, as DNA: TGTGCCAGTAGCACCGGGACGGGCACTGAAGCTTTCTTT. It yields the protein CASSTGTGTEAFF.

V is TRBV20-1 and J is TRBJ2-3; D remains unclear. Germline V gene sequence: CDR1 DFQATT, CDR2 SNEGSKA (reference sequence). The V end was cut by 0 bases, the J end by 2 bases, with 9 bases between. The CDR3 contains 14 residues. The CDR3 sequence is CSARDLMYTDTQYF. The CDR3 nucleotides read TGCAGTGCTAGAGATCTGATGTACACAGATACGCAGTATTTT.

This clonotype was seen only once. This CDR3 is missing its conserved last phenylalanine or tryptophan, likely due to a read error. The limits of the CDR3 on the DNA are not certain, so only TCRdb's listed CDR3 is given. The rearrangement links TRBV2 to TRBJ2-6. Looked up from germline, CDR1 is SNHLY and CDR2 is FYNNEI. A total of 10 residues make up the CDR3, ends included. The CDR3 protein is CASSQLVSPA.

Remarks on this clonotype: The limits of the CDR3 on the DNA are not certain, so only TCRdb's listed CDR3 is given. The genes are TRBV9 and TRBJ2-5. In germline, CDR1 is SGDLS, CDR2 YYNGEE. Inclusive of both ends, the CDR3 amounts to 20 amino acids. This chain's CDR3 is CASRIGPKLWLHLRFGDQYF.

This clonotype was seen a few times. The chain uses TRBV7-9 and TRBJ1-2, with 9 bases that match TRBD1. Per the germline V gene, CDR1 is SEHNR and CDR2 is FQNEAQ (reference sequence). With 5 bases clipped from V and 7 bases from J, the junction kept 5 bases outside the gene matches. This CDR3 comprises 13 residues. The CDR3 spells CASSHRDRVGYTF. As DNA, the CDR3 is TGTGCCAGCAGCCACCGGGACAGGGTTGGCTACACCTTC.

The chain employs TRBV12-3 or TRBV12-4 and TRBJ2-2, with D possibly being TRBD2 (5 bases). This CDR3 region has 15 residues. V gave up 3 bases and J gave up 4 bases, with 12 bases separating them. The CDR3 here is CASSFNEGITGELFF. CDR3 DNA sequence: TGTGCCAGCAGTTTCAATGAGGGAATCACCGGGGAGCTGTTTTTT.

The chain joins TRBV29-1 to TRBJ2-2; D unresolved. Germline V gene data show CDR1 as SQVTM and CDR2 as ANQGSEA. This CDR3 contains 12 residues. Trimming took 4 bases from V and 7 from J, leaving 10 bases between them. CDR3 region: CSVGAVVGELFF. CDR3 bases: TGCAGCGTTGGGGCGGTGGTCGGGGAGCTGTTTTTT.